The next 26 T cell receptor beta chains were all read from a single sample in a study of blood T cell repertoires in COVID-19. Profiled with immunoSEQ multiplex PCR; TCRdb holds only in-frame clones, not every one. The table includes some 280,000 clones, approximately 80% detected once. The source material was peripheral blood. All receptors come from a woman aged 45-65 years with active or convalescent COVID-19.

This chain connects TRBV5-1 to TRBJ2-6; TRBD1 matches at 7 bases. Germline-derived CDR1 and CDR2 are SGHRS and YFSETQ. Losses at the gene ends were 6 bases for V and 5 bases for J; bases not matched to a gene: 8. This CDR3 is 15 amino acids long. The CDR3 coding sequence is TGCGCCAGCACCCTACAGACAGGGTGGGCCAACGTCCTGACTTTC. Its translation is CASTLQTGWANVLTF.

CDR3: CASSIETGGMPPYEQYF. DNA for the CDR3: TGTGCCAGTAGTATTGAGACAGGGGGGATGCCTCCCTACGAGCAGTACTTC. The J gene is TRBJ2-7, the V gene TRBV19, with 9 bases lining up with TRBD1. Germline CDR1 and CDR2: LNHDA and SQIVND (reference sequence). The trim removed 3 bases at V and 2 bases at J, leaving 11 bases unmatched. This CDR3 is 17 amino acids long.

This rearrangement joins TRBV5-5 to TRBJ1-4, with TRBD1 as a possible D gene (5 bases). V shed 4 bases and J shed 7 bases, with 17 bases lying between them. Germline CDR1 is SGHKS and CDR2 is YYEKEE (reference sequence). The CDR3 spans 15 residues. CDR3 in DNA: TGTGCCAGCAGCCAGCGGGACGGAAGGTTTGAAAAACTGTTTTTT. It translates to CASSQRDGRFEKLFF.

This chain joins TRBV5-5 and TRBJ1-2; no clear D gene. Germline CDR1 is SGHKS and CDR2 is YYEKEE (reference sequence). The V gene lost 2 bases and the J gene lost 3 bases, with 8 bases spanning the gap. The CDR3 sequence is 13 residues long. CDR3 residues: CASSFSGDYGYTF. Written as DNA, the CDR3 is TGTGCCAGCAGCTTCTCCGGAGACTATGGCTACACCTTC.

The CDR3 coding sequence is TGTGCCATCCGGAGAGATCTAGATGAGCAGTTCTTC. Translating it yields CAIRRDLDEQFF. The rearrangement joins TRBV10-3 to TRBJ2-1, with unresolved D. Germline V lookup: CDR1 ENHRY, CDR2 SYGVKD. The CDR3 extends over 12 amino acids. Deletions cut 8 bases from V and 8 bases from J, with 13 bases between.

This CDR3 is CASSLPGLAGPSYNEQFF. The CDR3 nucleotides read TGTGCCAGCAGCTTACCGGGACTAGCGGGACCCTCCTACAATGAGCAGTTCTTC. The genes are TRBV7-2 and TRBJ2-1, with 13 bases that match TRBD2. The trim removed 2 bases at V and 0 bases at J, leaving 4 bases unmatched. The length of the CDR3 is 18 residues. Per the germline V gene, CDR1 is SGHTA and CDR2 is FQGNSA. Using reference TRBV7-2 and TRBJ2-1 for the parts outside the CDR3, the full variable domain is GAGVSQSPSNKVTEKGKDVELRCDPISGHTALYWYRQSLGQGLEFLIYFQGNSAPDKSGLPSDRFSAERTGGSVSTLTIQRTQQEDSAVYLCASSLPGLAGPSYNEQFFGPGTRLTVL.

The rearrangement joins TRBV19 to TRBJ1-5, with TRBD1 matching over 10 bases. This CDR3 has 16 amino acids. Germline CDR1 is LNHDA and CDR2 is SQIVND (reference sequence). The V gene end was trimmed by 10 bases and the J gene end by 2 bases; junction bases not matched to a gene: 11. CDR3 in amino acids: CATKDRGLFGNQPQHF. In DNA, the CDR3 is TGTGCCACCAAAGACAGGGGGCTTTTTGGCAATCAGCCCCAGCATTTT.

The chain joins TRBV4-2 to TRBJ2-7, with no clear D. The CDR3 covers 16 residues. CDR1 and CDR2 (germline): LGHNA, YNFKEQ. V was clipped by 4 bases and J by 4 bases, with 20 bases between them. The CDR3 is CASSPELVEPEYEQYF. The DNA for the CDR3 is TGTGCCAGCAGCCCAGAGCTTGTAGAGCCTGAGTACGAGCAGTACTTC.

The chain employs TRBV18 and TRBJ1-1; 8 bases match TRBD1. V shed 3 bases and J 1 base; nucleotides not matched to a gene: 13. CDR3 size: 18 residues. Germline lookup yields CDR1 KGHSH and CDR2 LQKENI. CDR3 bases: TGTGCCAGCTCACCCACCCAACTAGGACAGGGATCGAACACTGAAGCTTTCTTT. The encoded protein is CASSPTQLGQGSNTEAFF.

V usage is TRBV14 and J usage is TRBJ2-1; D call uncertain. V lost 0 bases and J lost 8, with 11 bases in between. Germline V gives CDR1 SGHDN, CDR2 FVKESK. The CDR3 spans 14 residues. CDR3 amino acids: CASSQEISPDEQFF. As DNA, the CDR3 is TGTGCCAGCAGCCAAGAAATAAGTCCGGATGAGCAGTTCTTC.

The J gene is TRBJ2-3, the V gene TRBV10-2, with a weak D call TRBD2 (6 bases). CDR1 and CDR2 from the germline V gene are WSHSY and SAAADI. The CDR3 sequence is 14 residues long. Trimming took 8 bases from V and 2 from J, leaving 14 bases between them. CDR3 DNA: TGCGCCAGCTCAATAGCGGATTCCACAGATACGCAGTATTTT. Translated: CASSIADSTDTQYF.

The rearrangement joins TRBV20-1 to TRBJ2-1; TRBD2 agrees at 7 bases. The CDR3 has 15 amino acids. V lost 3 bases to trimming and J lost 8 bases; unmatched junction nucleotides: 13. From germline, CDR1 is DFQATT and CDR2 SNEGSKA (reference sequence). The CDR3 loop is CSASGWLADQDEQFF. Written as DNA, the CDR3 is TGCAGTGCTAGTGGTTGGCTAGCGGATCAGGATGAGCAGTTCTTC.

A single count supports this clone. CDR3 sequence (DNA): TGTGCCAGCAGTCTCCGGGACAGGGGAAGGCCCTATAATTCACCCCTCCACTTT. Translating gives CASSLRDRGRPYNSPLHF. This chain uses TRBV27 with TRBJ1-6; the match to TRBD1 covers 10 bases. V gave up 5 bases and J gave up 2 bases; unmatched junction bases: 9. Germline loops: CDR1 MNHEY, CDR2 SMNVEV (reference sequence). This CDR3 spans 18 amino acids.

The chain recombines TRBV14 with TRBJ1-6; 7 positions match TRBD1. The CDR3 extends over 16 amino acids. Germline CDR1 and CDR2: SGHDN and FVKESK. V gave up 4 bases and J gave up 10 bases; unmatched junction bases: 13. The chain's CDR3 is CASSRPITGARSPLHF. As DNA, the CDR3 is TGTGCCAGCAGCCGACCTATTACAGGGGCTCGATCACCCCTCCACTTT.

J is TRBJ2-1 and V is TRBV29-1; 9 nucleotides agree with TRBD2. The CDR3 contains 15 residues. The V and J ends lost 6 bases and 7 bases, in that order; junction bases with no gene match: 13. Germline assignment: CDR1 SQVTM and CDR2 ANQGSEA. CDR3: CSVNRPGLARNEQFF. As DNA, the CDR3 is TGCAGCGTAAACCGACCGGGACTAGCAAGGAATGAGCAGTTCTTC.

The chain couples TRBV7-3 to TRBJ1-1; D might be TRBD1 (6 bases). The germline V and J ends were trimmed by 3 bases and 3 bases, with 8 bases remaining between them. Germline V gives CDR1 SGHTA, CDR2 FQGTGA. The CDR3 runs to 13 residues. The CDR3 spells CASSLTGYTEAFF. The CDR3 coding sequence is TGTGCCAGCAGCTTGACAGGCTACACTGAAGCTTTCTTT.

The chain carries TRBV18 and TRBJ1-4, with D tentatively TRBD1 (5 bases). Germline assignment: CDR1 KGHSH and CDR2 LQKENI. Trimming took off 4 bases at V and 1 base at J, with 13 bases between the two ends. CDR3 size: 16 residues. The CDR3 is CASSRGRGGTNEKLFF. CDR3 coding DNA: TGTGCCAGCTCACGCGGAAGGGGTGGAACTAATGAAAAACTGTTTTTT.

The chain couples TRBV5-4 to TRBJ2-3, with 9 bases lining up with TRBD2. The CDR3 spans 16 residues. V shed 3 bases and J 2 bases; nucleotides not matched to a gene: 7. Germline V lookup: CDR1 SGHNT, CDR2 YYREEE (reference sequence). CDR3 bases: TGTGCCAGCAGCTCCCAGACTAGCGGTAACACAGATACGCAGTATTTT. This gives the protein CASSSQTSGNTDTQYF.

Concerning this clone: Because the CDR3's place on the DNA is in doubt, the DNA is left out and the CDR3 is given as listed by TCRdb. V and J are TRBV1 and TRBJ1-3. TRBV1 is described as a pseudogene. The CDR3 sequence runs 17 residues, both termini included. CDR3 residues: CTSSQECRWGAGNTIYF.

The V call is TRBV15, the J call TRBJ2-7; D may be TRBD1 (5 bases). This CDR3 region has 14 residues. Between the trimmed V and J ends, which lost 1 base and 4 bases, there was a span of 11 bases. The germline V gene has CDR1 LNHNV and CDR2 YYDKDF (reference sequence). The CDR3 bases are TGTGCCACCAGCAGAGTTACAGGTCCTTACGAGCAGTACTTC. Protein product: CATSRVTGPYEQYF.

The J gene is TRBJ1-1, the V gene TRBV2; 8 bases fit TRBD1. The CDR3 is made up of 14 amino acids. Germline lookup yields CDR1 SNHLY and CDR2 FYNNEI. Trimming at V came to 6 bases and at J to 5 bases, leaving 8 bases not matched to a gene. The CDR3: CASRVDRGGTEAFF. CDR3 nucleotide sequence: TGTGCCAGCAGGGTCGACAGGGGAGGTACTGAAGCTTTCTTT.

This clone showed up many times. The chain recombines TRBV2 with TRBJ1-4; 7 bases fit TRBD1. CDR1 and CDR2 from the germline V gene are SNHLY and FYNNEI. This CDR3 spans 13 amino acids. V shed 7 bases and J 4 bases; nucleotides not matched to a gene: 3. The CDR3 protein is CASNRDSNEKLFF. The CDR3, as DNA: TGTGCCAGCAACCGGGACAGTAATGAAAAACTGTTTTTT.

With respect to this clone: It may be a read error: a sequence one base away is much more abundant. The chain has TRBV7-2 and TRBJ1-1; D possibly corresponds to TRBD1 (6 bases). V was cut by 3 bases and J by 1 base, with 9 bases left in between. This CDR3 is 14 amino acids long. The germline CDR1 and CDR2 sequences are SGHTA and FQGNSA. CDR3 protein: CASSLGGANTEAFF. CDR3 nucleotide sequence: TGTGCCAGCAGCTTGGGGGGGGCGAACACTGAAGCTTTCTTT.

The genes are TRBV5-1 and TRBJ2-3; a weak D match, TRBD1 (6 bases). V gave up 0 bases and J gave up 4 bases, with 15 bases separating them. Germline V gives CDR1 SGHRS, CDR2 YFSETQ. The CDR3 is 16 amino acids. CDR3 region: CASSLDRAKSADTQYF. CDR3 sequence (DNA): TGCGCCAGCAGCTTGGACAGGGCCAAGAGTGCAGATACGCAGTATTTT.

CDR3 bases: TGTGCCAGTAGCCGGGGGACAGGGGCCTTTTATAGCAATCAGCCCCAGCATTTT. This gives the protein CASSRGTGAFYSNQPQHF. The J gene is TRBJ1-5, the V gene TRBV19; TRBD1 matches at 10 bases. V was clipped by 6 bases and J by 0 bases; unmatched bases: 11. The CDR3 length is 18 residues. The germline V gene has CDR1 LNHDA and CDR2 SQIVND (reference sequence).

The V call is TRBV18, the J call TRBJ2-7, with 16 bases lining up with TRBD2. With V trimmed by 0 bases and J by 6 bases, 5 bases remained unmatched. The CDR3 spans 17 residues. The germline V gene has CDR1 KGHSH and CDR2 LQKENI. The DNA of the CDR3 is TGTGCCAGCTCACCACCGACCGGGACTAGCGGGAGGGGCGAGCAGTACTTC. Its translation is CASSPPTGTSGRGEQYF.